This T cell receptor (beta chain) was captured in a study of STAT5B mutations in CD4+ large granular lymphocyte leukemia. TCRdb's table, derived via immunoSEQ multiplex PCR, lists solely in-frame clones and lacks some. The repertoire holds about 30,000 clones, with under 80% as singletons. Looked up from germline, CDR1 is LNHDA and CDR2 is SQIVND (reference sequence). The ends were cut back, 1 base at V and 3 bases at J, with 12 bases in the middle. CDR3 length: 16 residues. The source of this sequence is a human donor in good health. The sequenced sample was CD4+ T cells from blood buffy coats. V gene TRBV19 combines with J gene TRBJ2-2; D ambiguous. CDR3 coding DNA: TGTGCCAGTAGTATAGGCCAAGGGTTGTACACCGGGGAGCTGTTTTTT. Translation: CASSIGQGLYTGELFF.